These 5 T cell receptor beta chains share one sample of origin, sequenced in a study of blood T cell repertoires in COVID-19. Assay used: immunoSEQ multiplex PCR; TCRdb lists only in-frame clones, some missing. The sample contains roughly 80,000 clones, 87% of which appear only once. The sample consisted of peripheral blood. The receptor source for this set is a woman at least 80 years old with active or convalescent COVID-19.

The V gene is TRBV5-1, the J gene TRBJ2-7; the match to TRBD1 covers 9 bases. The CDR3 is made up of 14 amino acids. Trimming took 5 bases from V and 2 from J; bases not matched to a gene: 5. Germline V gene sequence: CDR1 SGHRS, CDR2 YFSETQ. The CDR3 nucleotides read TGCGCCAGCAGTTTCGGGACAGGGACCTACGAGCAGTACTTC. It codes for CASSFGTGTYEQYF.

The V and J genes are TRBV6-2 or TRBV6-3 and TRBJ1-6; perhaps TRBD1 as D (6 bases). Trimming stripped 0 bases from V and 19 bases from J, with 13 bases between. Germline CDR1 is MNHEY and CDR2 is SVGEGT. The CDR3 has 12 amino acids. The CDR3 is CASSYSDSTKHF. CDR3 coding DNA: TGTGCCAGCAGTTACTCGGACAGCACTAAACACTTT.

V is TRBV4-3 and J is TRBJ2-7, with D possibly matching TRBD2 (5 bases). Between the trimmed V and J ends, which lost 0 bases and 3 bases, there was a span of 15 bases. Germline loops: CDR1 LGHNA, CDR2 YSLEER. This CDR3 has 16 amino acids. CDR3 in amino acids: CASSQDAGRQRYEQYF. In DNA form, the CDR3 reads TGCGCCAGCAGCCAAGATGCGGGCCGCCAGCGCTACGAGCAGTACTTC.

The CDR3 nucleotides read TGTGCCAGCTTTTCCGGCGGAAACACAGATACGCAGTATTTT. It encodes CASFSGGNTDTQYF. The chain couples TRBV18 to TRBJ2-3; D is unresolved. The ends were cut back, 7 bases at V and 2 bases at J, with 13 bases in the middle. The V gene's germline CDR1 is KGHSH and CDR2 LQKENI. The CDR3 spans 14 residues.

V is TRBV18 and J is TRBJ1-3, with D perhaps matching TRBD1 (6 bases). This CDR3 comprises 16 residues. Per germline, CDR1 KGHSH and CDR2 LQKENI. The V gene lost 6 bases and the J gene lost 2 bases, with 17 bases spanning the gap. Here the CDR3 reads CASSLNTGSTGNTIYF. The CDR3, as DNA: TGTGCCAGCTCGCTTAATACAGGGTCGACTGGAAACACCATATATTTT.